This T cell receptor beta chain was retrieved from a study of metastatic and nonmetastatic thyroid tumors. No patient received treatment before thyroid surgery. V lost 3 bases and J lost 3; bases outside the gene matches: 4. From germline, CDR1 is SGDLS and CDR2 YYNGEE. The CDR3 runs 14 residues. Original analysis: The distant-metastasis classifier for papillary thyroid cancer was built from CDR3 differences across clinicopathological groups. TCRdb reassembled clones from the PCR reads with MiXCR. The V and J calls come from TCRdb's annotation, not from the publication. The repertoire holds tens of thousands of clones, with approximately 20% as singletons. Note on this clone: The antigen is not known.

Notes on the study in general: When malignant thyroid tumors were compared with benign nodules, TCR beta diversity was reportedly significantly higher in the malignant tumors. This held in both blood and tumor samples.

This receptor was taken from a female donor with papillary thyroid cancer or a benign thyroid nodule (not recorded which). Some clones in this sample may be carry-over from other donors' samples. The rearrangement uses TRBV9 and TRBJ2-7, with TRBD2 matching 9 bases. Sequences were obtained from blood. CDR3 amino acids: CASSASGTIYEQYF. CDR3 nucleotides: TGTGCCAGCAGCGCTAGCGGGACGATCTACGAGCAGTACTTC. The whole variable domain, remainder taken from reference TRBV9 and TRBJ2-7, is DSGVTQTPKHLITATGQRVTLRCSPRSGDLSVYWYQQSLDQGLQFLIQYYNGEERAKGNILERFSAQQFPDLHSELNLSSLELGDSALYFCASSASGTIYEQYFGPGTRLTVT.